This T cell receptor beta chain was sequenced in a study of response to subunit inactivated influenza vaccine. In this sample, this clonotype turned up a few times. Its antigen is not identified. General study findings and limits: That few new T cells are recruited by each seasonal influenza vaccination was the authors' suggestion.

Germline CDR1 reads DFQATT; CDR2 reads SNEGSKA (reference sequence). There are 14 residues in the CDR3. After removal of 3 bases from V and 8 bases from J, the junction contained 8 bases not matched to a gene. TCRdb reprocessed the RT-PCR reads with MiXCR, giving one entry per CDR3 protein. This sample has hundreds of thousands of distinct CDR3 sequences, with 10% to 12% found just once. The sample also formed part of further work on T cells expressing NK-cell markers. In that study: 5'RACE template switching with UMIs produced the TCR beta cDNA. Dominant NKG2C+ clonotypes were found to form roughly 1.0-7.0% of CD8+ T cells in six donors. These same clonotypes (in several donors) also led the CD3+CD56-NKG2C+ fraction. Expanded clones of NKG2C+ T cells had an unclear HCMV specificity.

Sequences were derived from PBMCs from blood, sampled on the day of vaccination. The chain carries TRBV20-1 and TRBJ1-4; 8 bases line up with TRBD1. The receptor was isolated from a man in his fifties who received an inactivated influenza vaccine. In DNA form, the CDR3 reads TGCAGTGCTAGGACCGCAGGGGGCGTGGAAAAACTGTTTTTT. Translating gives CSARTAGGVEKLFF.